This T cell receptor beta chain comes out of a study of blood T cell repertoires in COVID-19. The V gene lost 5 bases and the J gene lost 5 bases, with 34 bases spanning the gap. This CDR3 comprises 20 residues. Germline V gene data show CDR1 as SGHVS and CDR2 as FQNEAQ. The repertoire was sequenced with immunoSEQ multiplex PCR; TCRdb's copy has only in-frame clones and lacks some. This table holds more than 150,000 clones, almost 80% found once. This TCR was recovered from a man aged 60 to 75 with active or convalescent COVID-19. Specimen: peripheral blood. This rearrangement joins TRBV7-8 to TRBJ2-7; D might be TRBD1 (6 bases). In DNA form, the CDR3 reads TGTGCCAGCAGCGTAGGTTGGGGTTTCAGGCCTCAGGGGTCGTTAAACGAGCAGTACTTC. Translation: CASSVGWGFRPQGSLNEQYF. Full variable domain (rest looked up from reference TRBV7-8 and TRBJ2-7): GAGVSQSPRYKVAKRGQDVALRCDPISGHVSLFWYQQALGQGPEFLTYFQNEAQLDKSGLPSDRFFAERPEGSVSTLKIQRTQQEDSAVYLCASSVGWGFRPQGSLNEQYFGPGTRLTVT.